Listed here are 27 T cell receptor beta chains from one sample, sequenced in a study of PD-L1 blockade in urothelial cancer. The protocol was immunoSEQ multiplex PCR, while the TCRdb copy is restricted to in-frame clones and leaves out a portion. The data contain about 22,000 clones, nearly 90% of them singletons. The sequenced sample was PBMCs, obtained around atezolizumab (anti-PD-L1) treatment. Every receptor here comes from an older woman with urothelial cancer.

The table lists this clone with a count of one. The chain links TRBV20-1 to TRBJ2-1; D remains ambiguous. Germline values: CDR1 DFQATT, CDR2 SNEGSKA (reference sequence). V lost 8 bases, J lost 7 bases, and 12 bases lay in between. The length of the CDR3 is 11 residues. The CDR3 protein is CSFLPSNEQFF. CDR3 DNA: TGCAGTTTCCTCCCTTCTAATGAGCAGTTCTTC.

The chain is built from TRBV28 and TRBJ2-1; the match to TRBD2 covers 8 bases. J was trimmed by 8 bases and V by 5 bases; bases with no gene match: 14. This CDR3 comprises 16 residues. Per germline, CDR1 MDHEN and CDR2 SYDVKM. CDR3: CASSNPGGSTFDEQFF. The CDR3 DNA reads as TGTGCCAGCAGTAACCCGGGAGGGTCAACTTTCGATGAGCAGTTCTTC.

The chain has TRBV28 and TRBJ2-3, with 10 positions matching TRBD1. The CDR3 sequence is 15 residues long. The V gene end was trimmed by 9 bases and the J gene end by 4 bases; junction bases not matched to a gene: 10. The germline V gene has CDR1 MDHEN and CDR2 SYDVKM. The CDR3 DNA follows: TGTGCCAGTTTAAAGGGACAGGGGATCCCAGATACGCAGTATTTT. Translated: CASLKGQGIPDTQYF.

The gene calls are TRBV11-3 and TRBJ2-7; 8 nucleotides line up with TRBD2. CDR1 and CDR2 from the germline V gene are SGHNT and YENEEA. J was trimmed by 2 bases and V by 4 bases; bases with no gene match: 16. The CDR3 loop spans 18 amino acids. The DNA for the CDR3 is TGTGCCAGCAGCTCCTGGGGGGGGGCTCCGGGACTAGCCTACGAGCAGTACTTC. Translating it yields CASSSWGGAPGLAYEQYF.

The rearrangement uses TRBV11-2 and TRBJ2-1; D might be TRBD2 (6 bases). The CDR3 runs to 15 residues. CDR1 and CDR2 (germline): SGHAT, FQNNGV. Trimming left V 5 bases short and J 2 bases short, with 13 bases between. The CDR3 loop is CASSGAGLPYNEQFF. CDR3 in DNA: TGTGCCAGCAGCGGCGCGGGGCTACCCTACAATGAGCAGTTCTTC.

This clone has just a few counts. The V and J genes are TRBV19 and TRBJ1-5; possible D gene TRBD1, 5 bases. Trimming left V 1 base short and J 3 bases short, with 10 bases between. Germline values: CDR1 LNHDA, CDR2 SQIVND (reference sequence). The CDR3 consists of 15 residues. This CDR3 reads CASSIGGRSNQPQHF. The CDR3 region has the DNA TGTGCCAGTAGTATAGGGGGCAGATCCAATCAGCCCCAGCATTTT.

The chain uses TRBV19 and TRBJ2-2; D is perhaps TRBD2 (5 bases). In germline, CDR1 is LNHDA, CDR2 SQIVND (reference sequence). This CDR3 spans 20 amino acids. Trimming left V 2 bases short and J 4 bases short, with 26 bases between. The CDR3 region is CASSIKGSGVRREGTGELFF. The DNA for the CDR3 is TGTGCCAGTAGTATAAAAGGGTCAGGTGTCCGCCGCGAGGGCACCGGGGAGCTGTTTTTT.

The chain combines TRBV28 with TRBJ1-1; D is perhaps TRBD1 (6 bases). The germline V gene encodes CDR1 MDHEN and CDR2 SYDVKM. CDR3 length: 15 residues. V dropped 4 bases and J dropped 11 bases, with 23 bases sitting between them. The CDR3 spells CASSSASRGGSVAFF. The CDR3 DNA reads TGTGCCAGCAGTTCTGCAAGCAGGGGCGGTTCGGTGGCTTTCTTT.

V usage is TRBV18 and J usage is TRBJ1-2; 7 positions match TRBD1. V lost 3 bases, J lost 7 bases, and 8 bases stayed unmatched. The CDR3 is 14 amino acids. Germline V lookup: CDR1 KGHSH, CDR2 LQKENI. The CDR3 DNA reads TGTGCCAGCTCACCCTCGACAGGGCCTCGTGGCTACACCTTC. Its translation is CASSPSTGPRGYTF.

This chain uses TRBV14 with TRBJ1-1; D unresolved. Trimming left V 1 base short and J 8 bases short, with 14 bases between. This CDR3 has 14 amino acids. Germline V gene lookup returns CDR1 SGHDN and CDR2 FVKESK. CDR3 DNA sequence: TGTGCCAGCAGCCAAGGACGCACCGGGTCAGAAGCTTTCTTT. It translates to CASSQGRTGSEAFF.

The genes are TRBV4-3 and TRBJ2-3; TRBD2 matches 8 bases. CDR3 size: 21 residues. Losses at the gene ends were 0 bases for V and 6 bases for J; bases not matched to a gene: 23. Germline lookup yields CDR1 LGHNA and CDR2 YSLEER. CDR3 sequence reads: CASSQDQWLAGPLKGFDTQYF. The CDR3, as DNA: TGCGCCAGCAGCCAAGATCAGTGGCTAGCGGGCCCTTTGAAAGGCTTTGATACGCAGTATTTT.

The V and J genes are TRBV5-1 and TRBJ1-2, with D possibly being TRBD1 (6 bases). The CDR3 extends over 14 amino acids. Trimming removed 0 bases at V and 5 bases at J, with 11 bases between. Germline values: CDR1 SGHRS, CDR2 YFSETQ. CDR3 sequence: CASSLASQGYGYTF. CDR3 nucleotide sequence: TGCGCCAGCAGCTTGGCCTCACAGGGTTATGGCTACACCTTC. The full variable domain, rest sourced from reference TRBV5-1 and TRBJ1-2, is KAGVTQTPRYLIKTRGQQVTLSCSPISGHRSVSWYQQTPGQGLQFLFEYFSETQRNKGNFPGRFSGRQFSNSRSEMNVSTLELGDSALYLCASSLASQGYGYTFGSGTRLTVV.

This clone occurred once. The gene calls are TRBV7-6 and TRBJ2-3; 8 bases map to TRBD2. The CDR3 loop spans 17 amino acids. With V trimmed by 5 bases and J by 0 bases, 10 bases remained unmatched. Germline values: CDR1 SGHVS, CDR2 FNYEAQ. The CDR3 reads CASSLAPPSGSTDTQYF. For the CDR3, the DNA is TGTGCCAGCAGCCTCGCCCCCCCTAGCGGGAGCACAGATACGCAGTATTTT.

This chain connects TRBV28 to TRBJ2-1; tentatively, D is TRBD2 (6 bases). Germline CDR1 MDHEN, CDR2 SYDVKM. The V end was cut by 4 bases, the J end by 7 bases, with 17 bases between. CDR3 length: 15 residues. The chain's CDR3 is CASSSRGGGSNEQFF. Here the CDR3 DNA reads TGTGCCAGCAGTTCCCGAGGAGGAGGGTCGAATGAGCAGTTCTTC.

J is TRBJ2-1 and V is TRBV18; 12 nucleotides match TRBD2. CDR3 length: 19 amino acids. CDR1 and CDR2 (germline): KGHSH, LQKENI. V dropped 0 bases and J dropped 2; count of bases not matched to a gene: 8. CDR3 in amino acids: CASSPPFTTSGRTYNEQFF. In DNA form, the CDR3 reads TGTGCCAGCTCACCACCGTTTACGACTAGCGGGAGAACCTACAATGAGCAGTTCTTC.

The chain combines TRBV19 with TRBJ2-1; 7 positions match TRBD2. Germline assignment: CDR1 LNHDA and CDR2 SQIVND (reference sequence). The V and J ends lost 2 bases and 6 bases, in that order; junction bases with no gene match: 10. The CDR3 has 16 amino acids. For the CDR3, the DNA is TGTGCCAGTAGTATAAGGTACTCCTCGGGGGGCAATGAGCAGTTCTTC. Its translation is CASSIRYSSGGNEQFF. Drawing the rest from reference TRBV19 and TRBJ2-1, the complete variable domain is DGGITQSPKYLFRKEGQNVTLSCEQNLNHDAMYWYRQDPGQGLRLIYYSQIVNDFQKGDIAEGYSVSREKKESFPLTVTSAQKNPTAFYLCASSIRYSSGGNEQFFGPGTRLTVL.

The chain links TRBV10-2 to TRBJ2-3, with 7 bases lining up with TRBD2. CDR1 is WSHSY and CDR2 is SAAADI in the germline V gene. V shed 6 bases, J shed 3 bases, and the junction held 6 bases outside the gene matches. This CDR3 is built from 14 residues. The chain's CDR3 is CASSWLAATDTQYF. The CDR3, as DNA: TGCGCCAGCAGCTGGCTAGCGGCTACAGATACGCAGTATTTT.

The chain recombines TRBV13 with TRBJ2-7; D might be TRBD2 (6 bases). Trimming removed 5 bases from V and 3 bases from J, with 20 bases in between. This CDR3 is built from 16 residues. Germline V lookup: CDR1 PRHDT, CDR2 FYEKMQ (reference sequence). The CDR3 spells CASSPYYGTQHYEQYF. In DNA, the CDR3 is TGTGCCAGCAGCCCGTATTATGGGACTCAACACTACGAGCAGTACTTC.

The CDR3 nucleotides read TGTGCCAGCAGCAACAGGGAAATGAACACTGAAGCTTTCTTT. Amino acids: CASSNREMNTEAFF. The gene calls are TRBV6-5 and TRBJ1-1, with D tentatively TRBD1 (6 bases). Germline CDR1 reads MNHEY; CDR2 reads SVGAGI. V lost 6 bases and J lost 0, with 11 bases in between. This CDR3 spans 14 amino acids.

CDR3 DNA sequence: TGTGCCAGCAGCTTAGCCGGGAACACTGAAGCTTTCTTT. Translation: CASSLAGNTEAFF. The rearrangement links TRBV13 to TRBJ1-1; D gene uncertain. The V gene lost 1 base and the J gene lost 1 base, with 4 bases spanning the gap. Germline lookup yields CDR1 PRHDT and CDR2 FYEKMQ (reference sequence). The CDR3 runs to 13 residues. Full variable domain (outside the CDR3, taken from reference TRBV13 and TRBJ1-1): AAGVIQSPRHLIKEKRETATLKCYPIPRHDTVYWYQQGPGQDPQFLISFYEKMQSDKGSIPDRFSAQQFSDYHSELNMSSLELGDSALYFCASSLAGNTEAFFGQGTRLTVV.

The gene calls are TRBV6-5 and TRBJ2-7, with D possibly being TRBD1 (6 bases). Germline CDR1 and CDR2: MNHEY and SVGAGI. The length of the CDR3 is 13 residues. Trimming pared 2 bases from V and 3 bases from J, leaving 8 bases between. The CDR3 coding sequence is TGTGCCAGCAGTTACCGGGACAACTACGAGCAGTACTTC. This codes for CASSYRDNYEQYF.

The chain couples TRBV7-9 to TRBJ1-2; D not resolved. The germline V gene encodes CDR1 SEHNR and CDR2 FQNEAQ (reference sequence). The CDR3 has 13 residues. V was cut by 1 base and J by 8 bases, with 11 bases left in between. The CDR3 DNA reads TGTGCCAGCAGCTTAGGAGCTTCGGGAGGCTACACCTTC. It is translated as CASSLGASGGYTF.

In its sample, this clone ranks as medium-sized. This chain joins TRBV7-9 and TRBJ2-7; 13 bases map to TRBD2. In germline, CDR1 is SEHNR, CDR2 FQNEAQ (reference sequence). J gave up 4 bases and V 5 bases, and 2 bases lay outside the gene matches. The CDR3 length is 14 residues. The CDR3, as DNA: TGTGCCAGCAGCGAGGGACTAGCGGGATACGAGCAGTACTTC. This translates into CASSEGLAGYEQYF.

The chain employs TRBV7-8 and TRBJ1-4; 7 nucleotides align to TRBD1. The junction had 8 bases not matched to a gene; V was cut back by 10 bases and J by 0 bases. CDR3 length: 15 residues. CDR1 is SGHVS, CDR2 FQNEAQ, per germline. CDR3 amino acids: CATRRGGATNEKLFF. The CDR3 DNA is TGTGCCACCCGGAGAGGGGGCGCAACTAATGAAAAACTGTTTTTT.

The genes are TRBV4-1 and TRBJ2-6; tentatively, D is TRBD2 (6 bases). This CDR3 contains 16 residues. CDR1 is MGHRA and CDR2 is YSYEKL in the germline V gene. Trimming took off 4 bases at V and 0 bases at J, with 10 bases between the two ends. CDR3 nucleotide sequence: TGCGCCAGCAGCCTCGGGAGTACCTCTGGGGCCAACGTCCTGACTTTC. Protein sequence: CASSLGSTSGANVLTF.

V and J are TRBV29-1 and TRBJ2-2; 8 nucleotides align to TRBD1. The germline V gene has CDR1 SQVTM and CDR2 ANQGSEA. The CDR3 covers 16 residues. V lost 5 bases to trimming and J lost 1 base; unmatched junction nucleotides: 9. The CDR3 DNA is TGCAGCGTTCAACCGCCGGACAGGGTGAACACCGGGGAGCTGTTTTTT. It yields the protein CSVQPPDRVNTGELFF.

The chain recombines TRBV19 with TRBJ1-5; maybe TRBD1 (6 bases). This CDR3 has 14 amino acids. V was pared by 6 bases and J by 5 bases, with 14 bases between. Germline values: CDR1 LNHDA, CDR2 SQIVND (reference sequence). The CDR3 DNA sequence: TGTGCCAGTAGAATCGGACAGCGATATCAGCCCCAGCATTTT. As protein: CASRIGQRYQPQHF.